The TCR beta chain described here comes from a study of chemoradiotherapy in HPV16-positive cancers. Notes on the study in general: Candidate HPV-specific clones and E7-related TCR motifs grew in tumor during treatment. The functional HPV-specific definition rests on just two HPV16-positive patients. For HPV16-positive patients, expanding HPV-responsive T cells associated with longer recurrence-free survival.

The CDR3 loop spans 12 amino acids. V lost 3 bases, J lost 2 bases, and 4 bases lay in between. Germline assignment: CDR1 SGHRS and CDR2 YFSETQ. Sequencing was performed with immunoSEQ multiplex PCR; in TCRdb, only in-frame clones are kept and a portion is missing. The data hold more than 25,000 clones, with roughly 93% observed a single time. About this clone: Its antigen is not identified.

Specimen: blood, collected from a patient who underwent chemoradiotherapy. The V call is TRBV5-1, the J call TRBJ2-3, with no clear D. The TCR comes from a human donor with HPV-associated anogenital cancer. The CDR3 spells CASSSSTDTQYF. The CDR3 DNA sequence: TGCGCCAGCAGCTCCTCCACAGATACGCAGTATTTT.